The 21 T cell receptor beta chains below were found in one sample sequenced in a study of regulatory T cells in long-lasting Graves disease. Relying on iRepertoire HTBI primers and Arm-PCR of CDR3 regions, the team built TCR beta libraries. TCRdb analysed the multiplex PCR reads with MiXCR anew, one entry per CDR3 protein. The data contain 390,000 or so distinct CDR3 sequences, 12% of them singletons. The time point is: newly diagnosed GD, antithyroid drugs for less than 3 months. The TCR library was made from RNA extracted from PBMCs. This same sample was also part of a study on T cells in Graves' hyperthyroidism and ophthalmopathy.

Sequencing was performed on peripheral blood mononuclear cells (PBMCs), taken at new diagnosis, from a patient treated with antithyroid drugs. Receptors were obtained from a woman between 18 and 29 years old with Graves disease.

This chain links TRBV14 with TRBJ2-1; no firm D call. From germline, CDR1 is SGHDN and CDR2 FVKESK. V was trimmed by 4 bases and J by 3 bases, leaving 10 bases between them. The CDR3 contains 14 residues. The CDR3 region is CASSRSNFYNEQFF. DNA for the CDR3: TGTGCCAGCAGCCGTTCGAACTTCTACAATGAGCAGTTCTTC. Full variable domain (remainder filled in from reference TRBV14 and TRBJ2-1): EAGVTQFPSHSVIEKGQTVTLRCDPISGHDNLYWYRRVMGKEIKFLLHFVKESKQDESGMPNNRFLAERTGGTYSTLKVQPAELEDSGVYFCASSRSNFYNEQFFGPGTRLTVL.

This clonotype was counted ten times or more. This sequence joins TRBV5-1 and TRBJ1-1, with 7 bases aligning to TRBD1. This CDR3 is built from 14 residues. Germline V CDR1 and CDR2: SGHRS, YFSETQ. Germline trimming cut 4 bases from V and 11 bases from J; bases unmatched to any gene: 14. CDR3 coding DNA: TGCGCCAGCAGCGGAGAGTACAGGGGATTAGAGGCTTTCTTT. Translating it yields CASSGEYRGLEAFF.

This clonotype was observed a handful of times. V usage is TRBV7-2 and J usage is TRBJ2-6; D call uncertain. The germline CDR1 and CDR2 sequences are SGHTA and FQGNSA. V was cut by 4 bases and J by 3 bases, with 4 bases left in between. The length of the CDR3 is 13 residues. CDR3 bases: TGTGCCAGCAGCTCCGGTGGGGCCAACGTCCTGACTTTC. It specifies CASSSGGANVLTF.

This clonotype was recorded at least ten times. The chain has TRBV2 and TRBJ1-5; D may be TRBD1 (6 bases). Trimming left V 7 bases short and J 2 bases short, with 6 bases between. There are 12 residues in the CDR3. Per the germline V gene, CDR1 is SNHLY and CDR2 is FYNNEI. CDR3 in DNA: TGTGCCAGCACAGGGGGCAATCAGCCCCAGCATTTT. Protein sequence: CASTGGNQPQHF. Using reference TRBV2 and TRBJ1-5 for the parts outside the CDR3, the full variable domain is EPEVTQTPSHQVTQMGQEVILRCVPISNHLYFYWYRQILGQKVEFLVSFYNNEISEKSEIFDDQFSVERPDGSNFTLKIRSTKLEDSAMYFCASTGGNQPQHFGDGTRLSIL.

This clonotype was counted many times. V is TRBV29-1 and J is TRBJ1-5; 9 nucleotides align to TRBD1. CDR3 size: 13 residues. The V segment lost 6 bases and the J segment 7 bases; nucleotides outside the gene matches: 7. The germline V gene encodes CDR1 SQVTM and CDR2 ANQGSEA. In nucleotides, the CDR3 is TGCAGCGTCCAAACAGGGGGCAGACAGCCCCAGCATTTT. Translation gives CSVQTGGRQPQHF.

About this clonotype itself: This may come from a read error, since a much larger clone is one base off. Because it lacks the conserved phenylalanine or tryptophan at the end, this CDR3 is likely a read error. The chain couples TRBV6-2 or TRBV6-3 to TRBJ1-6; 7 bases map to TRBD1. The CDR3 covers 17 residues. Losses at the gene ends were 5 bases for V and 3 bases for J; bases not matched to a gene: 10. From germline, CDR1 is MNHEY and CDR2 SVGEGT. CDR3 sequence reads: CASSTSDRASYNSPLHL. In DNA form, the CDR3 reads TGTGCCAGCAGTACCTCAGACAGGGCAAGCTATAATTCACCCCTCCACCTT.

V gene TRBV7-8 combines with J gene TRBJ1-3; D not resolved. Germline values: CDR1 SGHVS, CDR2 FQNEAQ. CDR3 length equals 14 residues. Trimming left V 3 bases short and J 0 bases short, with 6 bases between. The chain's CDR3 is CASSFLTSGNTIYF. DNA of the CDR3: TGTGCCAGCAGCTTTTTGACCTCTGGAAACACCATATATTTT.

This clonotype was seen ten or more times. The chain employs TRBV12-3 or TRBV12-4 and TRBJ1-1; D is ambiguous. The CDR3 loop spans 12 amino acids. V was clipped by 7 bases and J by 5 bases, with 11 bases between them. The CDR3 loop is CASIQYGTEAFF. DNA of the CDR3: TGTGCCAGCATCCAATACGGGACTGAAGCTTTCTTT.

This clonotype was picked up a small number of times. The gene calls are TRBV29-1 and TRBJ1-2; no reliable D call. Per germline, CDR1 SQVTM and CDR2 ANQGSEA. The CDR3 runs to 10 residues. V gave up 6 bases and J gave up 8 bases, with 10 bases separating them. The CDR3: CSVRTGGYTF. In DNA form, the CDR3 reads TGCAGCGTCCGGACTGGAGGCTACACCTTC.

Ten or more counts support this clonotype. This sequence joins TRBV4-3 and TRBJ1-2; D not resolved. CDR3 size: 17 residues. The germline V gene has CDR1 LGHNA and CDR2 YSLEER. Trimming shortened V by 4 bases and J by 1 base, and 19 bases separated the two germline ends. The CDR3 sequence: CASSLRIIRNFNYGYTF. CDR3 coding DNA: TGCGCCAGCAGCCTCCGAATCATTCGGAATTTTAACTATGGCTACACCTTC.

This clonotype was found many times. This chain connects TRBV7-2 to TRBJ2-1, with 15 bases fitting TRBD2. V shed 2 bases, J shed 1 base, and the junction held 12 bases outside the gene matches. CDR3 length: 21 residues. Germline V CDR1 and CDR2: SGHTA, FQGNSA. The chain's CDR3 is CASSLLVSIGTSGRSYNEQFF. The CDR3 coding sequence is TGTGCCAGCAGCTTACTCGTTAGTATTGGGACTAGCGGGAGGTCCTACAATGAGCAGTTCTTC.

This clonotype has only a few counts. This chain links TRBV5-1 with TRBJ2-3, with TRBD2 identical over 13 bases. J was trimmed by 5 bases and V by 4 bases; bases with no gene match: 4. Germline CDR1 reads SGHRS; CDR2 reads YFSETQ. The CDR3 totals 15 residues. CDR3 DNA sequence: TGCGCCAGCAGCGCTACTAGCGGGGGGGGAGATACGCAGTATTTT. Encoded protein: CASSATSGGGDTQYF.

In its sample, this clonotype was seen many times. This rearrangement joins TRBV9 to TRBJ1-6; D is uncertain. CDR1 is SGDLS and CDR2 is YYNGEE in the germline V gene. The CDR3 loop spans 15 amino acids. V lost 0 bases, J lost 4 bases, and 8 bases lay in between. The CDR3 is CASSVDNSYNSPLHF. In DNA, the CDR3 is TGTGCCAGCAGCGTAGATAACAGTTATAATTCACCCCTCCACTTT.

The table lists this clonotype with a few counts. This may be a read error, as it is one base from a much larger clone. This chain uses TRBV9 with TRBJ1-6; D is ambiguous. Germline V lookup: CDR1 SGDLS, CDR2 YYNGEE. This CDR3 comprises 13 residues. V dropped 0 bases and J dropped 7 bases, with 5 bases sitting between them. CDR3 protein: CASSVAPNSPLHF. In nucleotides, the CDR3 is TGTGCCAGCAGCGTAGCTCCAAATTCACCCCTCCACTTT.

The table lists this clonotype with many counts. The CDR3 DNA reads TGTGCCAGCAGCGTAGATGGAGAACGGGGGGCTCCCTACAATGAGCAGTTCTTC. It is translated as CASSVDGERGAPYNEQFF. This chain links TRBV9 with TRBJ2-1, with a weak D call TRBD2 (7 bases). The germline V and J ends were trimmed by 0 bases and 2 bases, with 18 bases remaining between them. The CDR3 sequence is 18 residues long. Germline V gives CDR1 SGDLS, CDR2 YYNGEE.

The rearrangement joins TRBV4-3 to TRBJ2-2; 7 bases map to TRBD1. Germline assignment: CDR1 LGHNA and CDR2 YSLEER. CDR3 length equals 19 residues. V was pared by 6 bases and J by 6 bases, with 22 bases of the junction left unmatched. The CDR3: CASSLDRADFRKGSGELFF. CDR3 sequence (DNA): TGCGCCAGCAGTCTCGACAGGGCCGACTTTCGGAAGGGTTCCGGGGAGCTGTTTTTT.

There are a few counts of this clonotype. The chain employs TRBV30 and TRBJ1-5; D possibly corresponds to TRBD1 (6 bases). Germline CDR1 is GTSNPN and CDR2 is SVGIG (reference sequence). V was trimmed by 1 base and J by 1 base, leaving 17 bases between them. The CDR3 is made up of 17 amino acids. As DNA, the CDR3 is TGTGCCTGGAGTGGGTGGACAGATAGACGGAGCAATCAGCCCCAGCATTTT. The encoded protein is CAWSGWTDRRSNQPQHF. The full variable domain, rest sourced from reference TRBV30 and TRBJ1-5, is SQTIHQWPATLVQPVGSPLSLECTVEGTSNPNLYWYRQAAGRGLQLLFYSVGIGQISSEVPQNLSASRPQDRQFILSSKKLLLSDSGFYLCAWSGWTDRRSNQPQHFGDGTRLSIL.

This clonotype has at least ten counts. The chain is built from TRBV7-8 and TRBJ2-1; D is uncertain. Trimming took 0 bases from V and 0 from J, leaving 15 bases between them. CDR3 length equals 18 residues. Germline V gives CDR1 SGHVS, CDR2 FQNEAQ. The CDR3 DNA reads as TGTGCCAGCAGCTTAGCGAGTCGGAGCGCGAGCTCCTACAATGAGCAGTTCTTC. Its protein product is CASSLASRSASSYNEQFF.

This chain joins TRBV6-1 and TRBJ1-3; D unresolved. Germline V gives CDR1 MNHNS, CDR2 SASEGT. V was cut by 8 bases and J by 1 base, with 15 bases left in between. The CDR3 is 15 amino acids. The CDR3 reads CASALLASSGNTIYF. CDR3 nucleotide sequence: TGTGCCAGCGCTTTATTGGCATCATCTGGAAACACCATATATTTT.

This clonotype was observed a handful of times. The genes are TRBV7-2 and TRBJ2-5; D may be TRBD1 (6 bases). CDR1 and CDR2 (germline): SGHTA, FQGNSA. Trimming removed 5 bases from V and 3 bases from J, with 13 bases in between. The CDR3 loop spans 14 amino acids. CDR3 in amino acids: CASSQGGGKETQYF. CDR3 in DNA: TGTGCCAGCAGCCAAGGGGGTGGGAAAGAGACCCAGTACTTC.

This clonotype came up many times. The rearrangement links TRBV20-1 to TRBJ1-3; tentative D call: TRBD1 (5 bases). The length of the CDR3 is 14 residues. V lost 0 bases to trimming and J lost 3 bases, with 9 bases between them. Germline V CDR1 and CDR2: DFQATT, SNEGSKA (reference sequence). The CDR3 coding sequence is TGCAGTGCTAGAGAGGGGGGTCGTGGAAACACCATATATTTT. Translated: CSAREGGRGNTIYF.